The TCR beta chain under discussion was sequenced for a study of blood T cell repertoires in COVID-19. Study-wide context: Specimens from acute and convalescent COVID-19 originated in the United States, Italy and Spain. Sample material is recorded as cDNA or gDNA derived from T cells, B-cell-depleted T cells, or PBMCs.

V trimming: 7 bases; J trimming: 5 bases; junction bases outside the gene matches: 4. Germline V gene sequence: CDR1 SQVTM, CDR2 ANQGSEA. This CDR3 is 11 amino acids long. In the authors' methods: Amplification from reference gene primers served as the basis for estimated nucleated cell counts. The repertoire was sequenced with immunoSEQ multiplex PCR; TCRdb's copy has only in-frame clones and lacks some. That table supplies the V and J calls and clone size; D and trimming were determined from the DNA. This sample has 210,000 or so clones, with about 83% found just once. This clonotype was obtained from a woman between 50 and 59 years old with active or convalescent COVID-19. The chain links TRBV29-1 to TRBJ1-1, with 7 bases aligning to TRBD1. Sequenced input: peripheral blood. The CDR3 DNA reads as TGCAGCGGGGGGACAGCGACTGAAGCTTTCTTT. Its protein product is CSGGTATEAFF. The full variable domain, with the rest looked up from reference TRBV29-1 and TRBJ1-1, is SAVISQKPSRDICQRGTSLTIQCQVDSQVTMMFWYRQQPGQSLTLIATANQGSEATYESGFVIDKFPISRPNLTFSTLTVSNMSPEDSSIYLCSGGTATEAFFGQGTRLTVV.